This T cell receptor beta chain was captured in a study of post-analysis software for immune sequencing data. Study-wide background: Relapsing-remitting, secondary progressive and progressive-relapsing courses of multiple sclerosis were included.

Whole-study results and caveats: Controls showed lower frequencies than patients for roughly five TRBV segments, and TRBV5-6, TRBV5-1 and TRBV20-1 were among these. The study found significantly lower normalized Chao1 diversity in multiple sclerosis patients than in controls.

V shed 4 bases and J 3 bases; nucleotides not matched to a gene: 12. This CDR3 is built from 17 residues. Germline V gene lookup returns CDR1 SGHRS and CDR2 YFSETQ. For this clonotype: The target antigen is unknown.

Every TCR beta cDNA library bore unique molecular identifiers. In TCRdb, the PCR reads were re-called with MiXCR into one record per CDR3 protein. The table lists about 620,000 distinct CDR3 sequences, roughly 45% of them singletons. This clonotype was sampled from a girl between 5 and 17 years old with multiple sclerosis. The chain recombines TRBV5-1 with TRBJ1-2, with 10 positions matching TRBD1. The sequenced material came from blood. This chain's CDR3 is CASSTIFSGQGDYGYTF. The CDR3 nucleotides read TGCGCCAGCAGCACAATATTCTCTGGACAGGGGGACTATGGCTACACCTTC.